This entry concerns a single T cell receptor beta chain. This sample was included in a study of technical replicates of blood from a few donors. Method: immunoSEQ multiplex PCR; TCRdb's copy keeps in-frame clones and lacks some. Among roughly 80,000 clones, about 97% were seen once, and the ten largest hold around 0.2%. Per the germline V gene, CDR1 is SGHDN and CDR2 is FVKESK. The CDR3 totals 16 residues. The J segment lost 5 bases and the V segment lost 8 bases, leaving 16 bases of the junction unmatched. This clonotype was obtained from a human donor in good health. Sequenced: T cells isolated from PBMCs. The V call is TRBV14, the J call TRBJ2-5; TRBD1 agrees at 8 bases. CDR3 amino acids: CASAERGTGLRETQYF. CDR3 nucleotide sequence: TGTGCCAGCGCAGAAAGAGGGACAGGCTTGAGGGAGACCCAGTACTTC.